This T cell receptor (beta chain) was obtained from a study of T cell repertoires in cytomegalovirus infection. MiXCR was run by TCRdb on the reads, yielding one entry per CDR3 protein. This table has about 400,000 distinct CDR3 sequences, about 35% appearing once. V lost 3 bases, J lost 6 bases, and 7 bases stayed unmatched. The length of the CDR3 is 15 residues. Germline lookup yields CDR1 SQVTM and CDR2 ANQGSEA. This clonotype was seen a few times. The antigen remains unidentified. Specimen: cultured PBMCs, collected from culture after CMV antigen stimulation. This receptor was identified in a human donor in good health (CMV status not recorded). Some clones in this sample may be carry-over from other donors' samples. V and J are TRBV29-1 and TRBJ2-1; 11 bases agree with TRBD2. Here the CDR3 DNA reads TGCAGCGTTGATCGGAGTAGCGGGAGGGGCAATGAGCAGTTCTTC. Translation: CSVDRSSGRGNEQFF.